Listed here are 27 T cell receptor beta chains from one sample, sequenced in a study of tissue T cells after allogeneic stem cell transplantation. Here immunoSEQ multiplex PCR was the method, and the copy in TCRdb shows in-frame clones only, minus some. Of some 3,000 clones detected, approximately 51% appear once; the ten largest clones hold 20% to 25%. Time point in this sample: mouse harvest day 14 after allogeneic transplant. Each mouse received 10^7 T-cell-depleted marrow cells plus 10^6 splenic CD5+ T cells by tail vein. Sequencing input: gut tissue. All receptors come from a female BALB/c mouse given C57BL/6 T cells with graft-versus-host disease after an allogeneic hematopoietic cell transplant.

Details on this clone: The germline and genes are mouse ones. With the read ending 1 residue before the CDR3 end, the germline J gene is used to fill in that end. The V gene is TRBV12-1, the J gene TRBJ2-3; possibly TRBD2 for D (6 bases). The germline V and J ends were trimmed by 1 base and 3 bases, with 7 bases remaining between them. The CDR3 loop spans 13 amino acids. From germline, CDR1 is SGHSN and CDR2 HYEKVE. The covered CDR3 bases are TGTGCCAGCTCTCTGGGGGGAGCAGAAACGCTGTAT. It yields the protein CASSLGGAETLY. From start to end, the CDR3 is CASSLGGAETLYF. The full variable domain, with the rest looked up from reference TRBV12-1 and TRBJ2-3, is DSGVVQSPRHIIKEKGGRSVLTCIPISGHSNVVWYQQTLGKELKFLIQHYEKVERDKGFLPSRFSVQQFDDYHSEMNMSALELEDSAMYFCASSLGGAETLYFGSGTRLTVL.

Details on this clone: Genes and germline are mouse. The read halts 1 residue ahead of the CDR3 end, with the missing end drawn from the germline J gene. This chain joins TRBV23 and TRBJ2-5; TRBD1 is the table's D call, not checked against the DNA. This CDR3 has 15 residues. Per the germline V gene, CDR1 is KGHTA and CDR2 is FQNQQP. CDR3 in amino acids: CSSSLGQPNQDTQYF. CDR3 DNA, as far as it was read: TGCTCCAGCAGCCTCGGACAGCCCAACCAAGACACCCAGTAC.

This clone has just a few counts. The gene names here belong to mouse. The DNA ends 1 residue before the CDR3 does, and the rest of the CDR3 is filled in from the germline J gene. This chain connects TRBV13-1 to TRBJ1-3; weak D call: TRBD1 (6 bases). This CDR3 spans 14 amino acids. Deletions cut 0 bases from V and 2 bases from J, with 6 bases between. Germline loops: CDR1 NSHNY, CDR2 SYGAGN. The CDR3 here is CASSDEGAGNTLYF. The sequenced part of the CDR3 DNA is TGTGCCAGCAGTGATGAGGGGGCTGGAAATACGCTCTAT.

This clone was counted between two and nine times. Here the gene names and germline are mouse. From the germline J gene comes the end of the CDR3, since the read stops 1 residue before it. V is TRBV3 and J is TRBJ1-3; maybe TRBD1 (5 bases). This CDR3 is 14 amino acids long. The V gene's germline CDR1 is SNHLY and CDR2 FYNGKV (reference sequence). V was cut by 5 bases and J by 0 bases, with 8 bases left in between. CDR3 sequence reads: CASSGGVSGNTLYF. The DNA read from the CDR3 is TGTGCCAGCAGCGGAGGGGTTTCTGGAAATACGCTCTAT.

Concerning this clone: Gene names and germline match the mouse. The read falls 1 residue short of the CDR3 end, and the missing part is taken from the germline J gene. The chain employs TRBV12-1 and TRBJ2-5, with D maybe TRBD2 (6 bases). CDR3 length equals 14 residues. In germline, CDR1 is SGHSN, CDR2 HYEKVE. V was pared by 0 bases and J by 3 bases, with 9 bases between. Here the CDR3 reads CASSLAGGQDTQYF. The part of the CDR3 DNA that was read is TGTGCCAGCTCTCTCGCCGGGGGGCAAGACACCCAGTAC.

Concerning this clone itself: Gene names are mouse gene names. The CDR3 end falls 1 residue outside the read, so it is completed with the germline J gene. The chain has TRBV26 and TRBJ1-3; D gene uncertain. V was shortened by 3 bases and J by 2 bases, with 8 bases between the two germline ends. This CDR3 spans 14 amino acids. Germline V lookup: CDR1 KGHPV, CDR2 FQNQEV (reference sequence). The CDR3 bases that were read are TGTGCCAGCAGTCTTGGAGGGACTGGAAATACGCTCTAT. Translating it yields CASSLGGTGNTLY. The full CDR3 protein is CASSLGGTGNTLYF.

With respect to this clone: Gene names are mouse gene names. The read terminates 1 residue before the CDR3 end, so the remaining end is supplied by the germline J gene. The chain uses TRBV31 and TRBJ2-5; D not resolved. Between the trimmed V and J ends, which lost 4 bases and 2 bases, there was a span of 4 bases. Germline V lookup: CDR1 GKSSPN, CDR2 SITVG. The CDR3 length is 11 residues. The CDR3 DNA, read in part, is TGTGCCTGGACCCTCCAAGACACCCAGTAC. It encodes CAWTLQDTQY. The CDR3 reads in full as CAWTLQDTQYF.

This clone was observed once. The gene names given are mouse names. The read comes to an end 1 residue before the CDR3 does, leaving the germline J gene to fill in the end. V usage is TRBV2 and J usage is TRBJ2-1; TRBD1 is a possible D gene (6 bases). Trimming cost V 0 bases and J 7 bases, with 13 bases left between them. Germline V gene lookup returns CDR1 LGHNA and CDR2 YSYQKL. There are 15 residues in the CDR3. The DNA read from the CDR3 is TGTGCCAGCAGCCAAGAGGGGAGGAGGGGGGCTGAGCAGTTC. It specifies CASSQEGRRGAEQF. The whole CDR3 sequence is CASSQEGRRGAEQFF.

As concerns this clone: Germline and genes here are mouse. The CDR3 goes on 1 residue after the read ends, and that part is filled in from the germline J gene. The chain joins TRBV17 to TRBJ2-7; 8 positions agree with TRBD2. This CDR3 has 15 amino acids. J gave up 1 base and V 1 base, and 3 bases lay outside the gene matches. The germline CDR1 and CDR2 sequences are MNHDT and YYDKIL. CDR3 loop: CASSRGWGVSYEQYF. The sequenced part of the CDR3 DNA is TGTGCTAGCAGTAGAGGCTGGGGGGTGTCCTATGAACAGTAC.

By proportion, this clone is medium-sized. Gene names refer to mouse genes. The read terminates 1 residue ahead of where the CDR3 ends, so the germline J gene completes it. This chain connects TRBV3 to TRBJ2-7, with 10 bases matching TRBD1. CDR1 is SNHLY, CDR2 FYNGKV, per germline (reference sequence). This CDR3 has 14 amino acids. The ends lost 1 base at V and 4 bases at J; junction bases unmatched: 1. The part of the CDR3 DNA that was read is TGTGCCAGCAGCTTAGTGGACAGGGGGTATGAACAGTAC. Protein: CASSLVDRGYEQY. From start to end, the CDR3 is CASSLVDRGYEQYF.

Comment on this clone: Here the gene names and germline are mouse. The CDR3 extends 1 residue past the end of the read, so its final part is completed from the germline J gene. The chain employs TRBV26 and TRBJ2-7; 12 nucleotides line up with TRBD1. Germline assignment: CDR1 KGHPV and CDR2 FQNQEV (reference sequence). The CDR3 totals 14 residues. The J segment lost 5 bases and the V segment lost 3 bases, leaving 2 bases of the junction unmatched. The CDR3 is CASSLRDRGHEQYF. CDR3 DNA (partial): TGTGCCAGCAGTCTTAGGGACAGGGGGCATGAACAGTAC.

About this clone: The gene names here belong to mouse. The observed sequence ends 1 residue before the CDR3 terminus, with the missing tail filled in from the germline J gene. This rearrangement joins TRBV3 to TRBJ1-3; possibly TRBD1 for D (5 bases). Germline loops: CDR1 SNHLY, CDR2 FYNGKV (reference sequence). CDR3 length: 17 amino acids. Trimming took 1 base from V and 0 from J, leaving 13 bases between them. This CDR3 is CASSLVGGPNSGNTLYF. CDR3 DNA (partial): TGTGCCAGCAGCTTAGTTGGGGGTCCCAATTCTGGAAATACGCTCTAT. Full variable domain (outside the CDR3, taken from reference TRBV3 and TRBJ1-3): GPKVLQIPSHQIIDMGQMVTLNCDPVSNHLYFYWYKQILGQQMEFLVNFYNGKVMEKSKLFKDQFSVERPDGSYFTLKIQPTALEDSAVYFCASSLVGGPNSGNTLYFGEGSRLIVV.

As for this clone: Mouse germline and gene names are used. The CDR3 here is CSSSQDWGSQNTLYF. The DNA read from the CDR3 is TGCTCCAGCAGTCAAGACTGGGGTAGTCAAAACACCTTGTAC. This chain joins TRBV23 and TRBJ2-4; the table names TRBD2, a call not compared with the DNA. Read sequence stops 1 residue before the CDR3 end, and the germline J gene provides the missing end. Germline lookup yields CDR1 KGHTA and CDR2 FQNQQP. The CDR3 sequence is 15 residues long.

With respect to this clone: Genes and germline are mouse. The CDR3 end is not reached by the read, which stops 1 residue before it; the germline J gene fills it in. The chain recombines TRBV26 with TRBJ2-1, with D perhaps TRBD2 (7 bases). The CDR3 length is 16 residues. Germline V gene data show CDR1 as KGHPV and CDR2 as FQNQEV (reference sequence). V lost 2 bases and J 3 bases, leaving 14 bases between the germline ends. CDR3 protein: CASSLVGGARYAEQFF. CDR3 bases read: TGTGCCAGCAGTCTGGTGGGGGGCGCTCGCTATGCTGAGCAGTTC.

Notes on this clone: Each gene name is a mouse one. The read terminates 1 residue before the CDR3 end, so the remaining end is supplied by the germline J gene. This chain connects TRBV5 to TRBJ1-4; 9 nucleotides agree with TRBD1. The trim removed 4 bases at V and 0 bases at J, leaving 3 bases unmatched. This CDR3 is 16 amino acids long. Germline V gives CDR1 LGHNA, CDR2 YNLKQL (reference sequence). The CDR3 reads CASSPDRGFSNERLFF. The CDR3 DNA, read in part, is TGTGCCAGCAGCCCCGACAGGGGGTTTTCCAACGAAAGATTATTT.

Only a few counts were recorded for this clone. Gene labels here are mouse ones. The sequence runs out 1 residue before the end of the CDR3; the remainder is reconstructed from the germline J gene. The chain joins TRBV1 to TRBJ2-1; D might be TRBD1 or TRBD2, each matching 5 bases. The V gene lost 3 bases and the J gene lost 5 bases, with 11 bases spanning the gap. Looked up from germline, CDR1 is NSQYPW and CDR2 is LRSPGD (reference sequence). This CDR3 is built from 14 residues. CDR3 sequence reads: CTCSARDGNAEQFF. Incomplete CDR3 DNA: TGCACCTGCAGTGCGCGGGACGGAAATGCTGAGCAGTTC.

To note about this clone: Genes here carry mouse names. The read finishes 1 residue shy of the CDR3 end, and the germline J gene is used to complete it. The chain recombines TRBV4 with TRBJ2-7; D possibly corresponds to TRBD1 (6 bases). Trimming left V 5 bases short and J 4 bases short, with 9 bases between. The CDR3 extends over 12 amino acids. Germline-derived CDR1 and CDR2 are LGHDT and YNNKQL (reference sequence). The sequenced part of the CDR3 DNA is TGTGCCAGCAGCACGGGACAATATGAACAGTAC. This translates into CASSTGQYEQY. The entire CDR3 protein reads CASSTGQYEQYF.

With regard to this clone: The junction departs from the called germline gene at one end, perhaps through a read error. Genes and germline are mouse. The CDR3 goes on 1 residue after the read ends, and that part is filled in from the germline J gene. The same CDR3 is also encoded by other DNA sequences in this sample. The rearrangement joins TRBV1 to TRBJ1-1; unclear D gene. Germline V gene lookup returns CDR1 NSQYPW and CDR2 LRSPGD (reference sequence). This CDR3 region has 13 residues. Partial CDR3 DNA: TGCACCTGCAGCGCAGACATGGACACAGAAGTCTTC. Its protein is CTCSADMDTEVF. The whole CDR3 reads CTCSADMDTEVFF.

A remark on this clone: Each gene name is a mouse one. The sequenced fragment ends 1 residue before the CDR3 boundary, so the rest is inferred from the germline J gene. J is TRBJ1-2 and V is TRBV16; 7 bases align to TRBD1. CDR3 length: 14 amino acids. Looked up from germline, CDR1 is SGHSA and CDR2 is FRNQAP. V lost 6 bases, J lost 0 bases, and 4 bases stayed unmatched. The CDR3 region is CASSPQGTNSDYTF. Partial CDR3 DNA: TGTGCAAGCAGTCCACAGGGGACAAACTCCGACTACACC.

This clone has only a few counts. Genes and germline come from the mouse. The read comes to an end 1 residue before the CDR3 does, leaving the germline J gene to fill in the end. The V gene is TRBV4, the J gene TRBJ1-6; maybe TRBD1 (6 bases). TRBJ1-6 has ORF status, its function being uncertain. This CDR3 has 12 amino acids. Germline lookup yields CDR1 LGHDT and CDR2 YNNKQL (reference sequence). V lost 5 bases and J 9 bases, leaving 8 bases between the germline ends. CDR3 in amino acids: CASSTRGSPLYF. CDR3 DNA (partial): TGTGCCAGCAGCACCAGGGGTTCGCCCCTCTAC.

Comment on this clone: The genes and germline here are from mouse. The read ends 1 residue before the CDR3 terminus; that terminus is restored from the germline J gene. The chain uses TRBV26 and TRBJ2-7, with D perhaps TRBD1 or TRBD2 (6 bases each). Germline V gene data show CDR1 as KGHPV and CDR2 as FQNQEV (reference sequence). The CDR3 contains 13 residues. V shed 2 bases and J shed 6 bases, with 11 bases lying between them. The CDR3 spells CASSLVGAGEQYF. CDR3 DNA, as far as it was read: TGTGCCAGCAGTCTGGTGGGGGCGGGTGAACAGTAC.

Notes on this clone: The genes are named according to mouse. Read sequence stops 1 residue before the CDR3 end, and the germline J gene provides the missing end. The chain carries TRBV26 and TRBJ1-4; perhaps TRBD1 as D (5 bases). Between the trimmed V and J ends, which lost 2 bases and 7 bases, there was a span of 8 bases. CDR1 is KGHPV and CDR2 is FQNQEV in the germline V gene (reference sequence). This CDR3 comprises 13 residues. CDR3 DNA, as far as it was read: TGTGCCAGCAGTCTGGGGGGGAGCGAAAGATTATTT. It translates to CASSLGGSERLF. The whole CDR3 reads CASSLGGSERLFF.

A note on this clone: Mouse names are used for the genes. The DNA ends 1 residue before the CDR3 does, and the rest of the CDR3 is filled in from the germline J gene. The J gene is TRBJ2-5, the V gene TRBV26, with D maybe TRBD1 (5 bases). This CDR3 region has 14 residues. Trimming cost V 2 bases and J 3 bases, with 9 bases left between them. Germline V gene data show CDR1 as KGHPV and CDR2 as FQNQEV (reference sequence). The CDR3 sequence is CASSLEGRQDTQYF. The DNA read from the CDR3 is TGTGCCAGCAGTCTGGAGGGGAGGCAAGACACCCAGTAC.

About this clone: Mouse gene names and germline throughout. Coverage ceases 1 residue before the CDR3 finishes, and the germline J gene fills in the end. The chain recombines TRBV20 with TRBJ1-2; TRBD1 matches at 10 bases. V shed 6 bases, J shed 0 bases, and the junction held 1 base outside the gene matches. This CDR3 contains 13 residues. Germline V gives CDR1 GFQATS, CDR2 STVNSAI. The sequenced CDR3 bases are TGTGGTGCAGGACAGGGGGCAAACTCCGACTACACC. This gives the protein CGAGQGANSDYT. The whole CDR3 protein is CGAGQGANSDYTF. Variable domain in full (rest from reference TRBV20 and TRBJ1-2): GALVYQYPRRTICKSGTSMRMECQAVGFQATSVAWYRQSPQKTFELIALSTVNSAIKYEQNFTQEKFPISHPNLSFSSMTVLNAYLEDRGLYLCGAGQGANSDYTFGSGTRLLVI.

A word on this clone: Here the gene names and germline are mouse. The read comes to an end 1 residue before the CDR3 does, leaving the germline J gene to fill in the end. The J gene is TRBJ2-3, the V gene TRBV26; D is possibly TRBD1 or TRBD2 (6 bases each). CDR1 and CDR2 (germline): KGHPV, FQNQEV (reference sequence). Trimming pared 3 bases from V and 3 bases from J, leaving 10 bases between. This CDR3 has 14 amino acids. The chain's CDR3 is CASSLRGRAETLYF. The sequenced part of the CDR3 DNA is TGTGCCAGCAGTCTACGGGGGCGCGCAGAAACGCTGTAT.

This clone was seen only once. The junction differs from germline at one of its ends, possibly a read error. The gene symbols are mouse symbols. The CDR3 goes on 1 residue after the read ends, and that part is filled in from the germline J gene. The chain has TRBV14 and TRBJ1-4, with D maybe TRBD1 (6 bases). Germline assignment: CDR1 SGHDT and CDR2 FRDEAV. CDR3 length: 14 residues. CDR3 sequence reads: CTSSLRGANERLFF. The part of the CDR3 DNA that was read is TGTACCAGCAGTTTGAGGGGGGCCAACGAAAGATTATTT.

By sample share, this clone is medium-sized. All gene names here are mouse names. The read stops 1 residue short of the end of the CDR3; the missing end is completed from the germline J gene. V and J are TRBV16 and TRBJ2-1; TRBD1 agrees at 9 bases. CDR3 length equals 14 residues. Germline V gene sequence: CDR1 SGHSA, CDR2 FRNQAP. V shed 3 bases, J shed 6 bases, and the junction held 3 bases outside the gene matches. Incomplete CDR3 DNA: TGTGCAAGCAGCTTGGGACAGGGAGGTGCTGAGCAGTTC. Protein product: CASSLGQGGAEQF. The full CDR3 sequence reads CASSLGQGGAEQFF.